These 27 T cell receptor beta chains were sequenced from one sample in a study of cytomegalovirus exposure and HLA in healthy donors. PCR primers comprised 60 Vbeta and 13 Jbeta primers. Assay: immunoSEQ multiplex PCR; the TCRdb copy retains only in-frame clones and omits some. The sample contains some 190,000 clones, around 85% of which appear only once. The specimen was PBMCs. These receptor sequences come from a boy aged 2 to 9 in good health and CMV-seronegative.

J is TRBJ2-7 and V is TRBV29-1, with D possibly being TRBD1 (6 bases). This CDR3 is 13 amino acids long. The V end lost 4 bases, the J end lost 6 bases, and 16 bases lay between the germline ends. The V gene's germline CDR1 is SQVTM and CDR2 ANQGSEA. CDR3 coding DNA: TGCAGCGTTGCTGAGAGGGGGAGTCGCGAGCAGTACTTC. The encoded protein is CSVAERGSREQYF.

The V gene is TRBV5-6, the J gene TRBJ2-5; 8 bases map to TRBD2. J gave up 5 bases and V 3 bases, and 12 bases lay outside the gene matches. Germline CDR1 is SGHDT and CDR2 is YYEEEE. There are 16 residues in the CDR3. The CDR3 DNA follows: TGTGCCAGCAGCTCGGGCGGCGGGGGGAGGGGGGAGACCCAGTACTTC. This translates into CASSSGGGGRGETQYF.

J is TRBJ2-5 and V is TRBV7-9; 10 nucleotides match TRBD1. Germline CDR1 reads SEHNR; CDR2 reads FQNEAQ (reference sequence). V was clipped by 5 bases and J by 1 base; unmatched bases: 10. The CDR3 runs 17 residues. CDR3 DNA: TGTGCCAGCAGCACAGGATCCGGGACAGGGGCCCAAGAGACCCAGTACTTC. As protein: CASSTGSGTGAQETQYF.

The chain joins TRBV15 to TRBJ1-5; D gene uncertain. CDR1 LNHNV and CDR2 YYDKDF come from the germline V gene (reference sequence). The CDR3 contains 17 residues. The germline V and J ends were trimmed by 6 bases and 0 bases, with 18 bases remaining between them. CDR3 sequence reads: CATSERQAAYSNQPQHF. CDR3 nucleotides: TGTGCCACCAGTGAACGTCAGGCAGCTTATAGCAATCAGCCCCAGCATTTT.

J is TRBJ2-2 and V is TRBV7-2; the D gene is possibly TRBD2 (6 bases). Trimming pared 3 bases from V and 0 bases from J, leaving 8 bases between. Per germline, CDR1 SGHTA and CDR2 FQGNSA. The length of the CDR3 is 15 residues. Written as DNA, the CDR3 is TGTGCCAGCAGCTTGGGCGGGACGAACACCGGGGAGCTGTTTTTT. It specifies CASSLGGTNTGELFF.

The genes are TRBV21-1 and TRBJ1-1; TRBD1 is the table's D call and was not checked against the DNA. TRBV21-1 is given as a pseudogene. This CDR3 is 13 amino acids long. In DNA form, the CDR3 reads TGTGCCAGCAGCAAAGGACAGAACACTGAAGCTTTCTTT. This translates into CASSKGQNTEAFF.

The chain has TRBV7-9 and TRBJ1-2; D is possibly TRBD1 (6 bases). The CDR3 is made up of 14 amino acids. Trimming took 1 base from V and 4 from J, leaving 10 bases between them. Looked up from germline, CDR1 is SEHNR and CDR2 is FQNEAQ (reference sequence). CDR3 in amino acids: CASSLGQGRYGYTF. CDR3 nucleotides: TGTGCCAGCAGCTTAGGCCAGGGGCGCTATGGCTACACCTTC.

This CDR3 reads CSVVDRVTEAFF. The CDR3, as DNA: TGCAGCGTTGTTGACAGGGTCACTGAAGCTTTCTTT. The chain carries TRBV29-1 and TRBJ1-1; TRBD1 matches at 7 bases. V dropped 4 bases and J dropped 4; count of bases not matched to a gene: 3. CDR3 size: 12 residues. Per germline, CDR1 SQVTM and CDR2 ANQGSEA.

The genes are TRBV6-1 and TRBJ1-6; the D gene is possibly TRBD1 (6 bases). In germline, CDR1 is MNHNS, CDR2 SASEGT. CDR3 size: 14 residues. The germline V and J ends were trimmed by 1 base and 10 bases, with 11 bases remaining between them. CDR3 residues: CASSEGWGHSPLHF. CDR3 bases: TGTGCCAGCAGTGAAGGGTGGGGACACTCACCCCTCCACTTT.

This chain links TRBV18 with TRBJ2-1; TRBD2 agrees at 15 bases. The germline CDR1 and CDR2 sequences are KGHSH and LQKENI. The CDR3 runs to 17 residues. The J segment lost 7 bases and the V segment lost 6 bases, leaving 10 bases of the junction unmatched. CDR3 protein: CASSPGLAGGRLNEQFF. CDR3 nucleotides: TGTGCCAGCTCCCCAGGACTAGCGGGAGGGCGTCTTAATGAGCAGTTCTTC.

V is TRBV10-3 and J is TRBJ2-7, with D perhaps matching TRBD1 (5 bases). V lost 4 bases to trimming and J lost 4 bases, with 8 bases between them. Germline CDR1 and CDR2: ENHRY and SYGVKD. The CDR3 runs 12 residues. The CDR3, as DNA: TGTGCCATCAGTGGTCAGGGTTACGAGCAGTACTTC. Protein sequence: CAISGQGYEQYF.

This chain joins TRBV2 and TRBJ1-6, with 9 bases lining up with TRBD1. V trimming: 4 bases; J trimming: 9 bases; junction bases outside the gene matches: 7. CDR3 length: 15 residues. Germline assignment: CDR1 SNHLY and CDR2 FYNNEI. The CDR3 nucleotides read TGTGCCAGCAGTGGGACAGGGGAAGTGGGTTCACCCCTCCACTTT. It is translated as CASSGTGEVGSPLHF.

The V call is TRBV4-1, the J call TRBJ2-5; D gene unclear. V dropped 4 bases and J dropped 5 bases, with 14 bases sitting between them. The CDR3 is made up of 14 amino acids. Germline CDR1 and CDR2: MGHRA and YSYEKL. The CDR3 protein is CASSRPESGETQYF. As DNA, the CDR3 is TGCGCCAGCAGCCGGCCAGAAAGTGGTGAGACCCAGTACTTC.

The chain carries TRBV19 and TRBJ2-3; TRBD1 aligns across 9 bases. Trimming took 5 bases from V and 2 from J; bases not matched to a gene: 11. Germline V gives CDR1 LNHDA, CDR2 SQIVND (reference sequence). CDR3 size: 17 residues. The CDR3 loop is CASSLSPGQGHTDTQYF. The DNA of the CDR3 is TGTGCCAGTAGTCTCTCGCCGGGACAGGGCCACACAGATACGCAGTATTTT.

The chain couples TRBV15 to TRBJ2-4; 7 nucleotides match TRBD2. The J segment lost 7 bases and the V segment lost 6 bases, leaving 6 bases of the junction unmatched. In germline, CDR1 is LNHNV, CDR2 YYDKDF (reference sequence). The CDR3 has 13 amino acids. The CDR3 DNA reads as TGTGCCACCAGAAGCTCCGGGGGGAACATTCAGTACTTC. Protein product: CATRSSGGNIQYF.

This chain links TRBV4-1 with TRBJ2-1; 8 positions agree with TRBD2. CDR1 is MGHRA and CDR2 is YSYEKL in the germline V gene. J lost 7 bases, V lost 3 bases, and 8 bases had no gene match. The CDR3 spans 15 residues. CDR3 sequence: CASSHSGGLGNEQFF. For the CDR3, the DNA is TGCGCCAGCAGCCACTCGGGGGGGCTGGGGAATGAGCAGTTCTTC.

This clone has only one observation. This chain uses TRBV6-5 with TRBJ1-4; TRBD1 matches at 7 bases. CDR1 MNHEY and CDR2 SVGAGI come from the germline V gene. Trimming at V came to 4 bases and at J to 7 bases, leaving 12 bases not matched to a gene. This CDR3 region has 16 residues. In DNA, the CDR3 is TGTGCCAGCAGTTCCACCCTCCCCAGGGGGTCTGAAAAACTGTTTTTT. Protein sequence: CASSSTLPRGSEKLFF.

The chain recombines TRBV13 with TRBJ2-1; TRBD1 agrees at 8 bases. V gave up 0 bases and J gave up 1 base; unmatched junction bases: 5. There are 17 residues in the CDR3. The germline CDR1 and CDR2 sequences are PRHDT and FYEKMQ (reference sequence). DNA of the CDR3: TGTGCCAGCAGCTTAGGGACAGGGGTTCGGTCCTACAATGAGCAGTTCTTC. Translated: CASSLGTGVRSYNEQFF.

The chain links TRBV5-4 to TRBJ2-1; 11 nucleotides line up with TRBD2. Germline loops: CDR1 SGHNT, CDR2 YYREEE (reference sequence). The V segment lost 0 bases and the J segment 10 bases; nucleotides outside the gene matches: 9. The CDR3 consists of 16 residues. As DNA, the CDR3 is TGTGCCAGCAGCTTGGAATGGGCTAGCGGGGGGCCCGAGCAGTTCTTC. Its protein product is CASSLEWASGGPEQFF.

The gene calls are TRBV28 and TRBJ2-5, with 13 bases fitting TRBD2. Trimming took 4 bases from V and 7 from J; bases not matched to a gene: 12. The length of the CDR3 is 17 residues. Germline CDR1 reads MDHEN; CDR2 reads SYDVKM. CDR3 region: CASSSTGLAGVAGTQYF. In DNA, the CDR3 is TGTGCCAGCAGTTCCACCGGACTAGCGGGGGTCGCGGGGACCCAGTACTTC.

This chain connects TRBV18 to TRBJ2-7; 8 bases line up with TRBD2. Germline CDR1 and CDR2: KGHSH and LQKENI. This CDR3 comprises 15 residues. The junction had 8 bases not matched to a gene; V was cut back by 2 bases and J by 5 bases. The CDR3 reads CASSPGGGIFDEQYF. CDR3 coding DNA: TGTGCCAGCTCACCAGGCGGGGGGATCTTCGACGAGCAGTACTTC.

CDR3 bases: TGTGCCAGCAGTTCCTGGGGAGGGGGAGAAAAACTGTTTTTT. Translating gives CASSSWGGGEKLFF. This chain connects TRBV28 to TRBJ1-4, with D maybe TRBD1 (6 bases). This CDR3 has 14 residues. V was pared by 4 bases and J by 8 bases, with 14 bases between. Germline CDR1 MDHEN, CDR2 SYDVKM. Variable domain in full (rest from reference TRBV28 and TRBJ1-4): DVKVTQSSRYLVKRTGEKVFLECVQDMDHENMFWYRQDPGLGLRLIYFSYDVKMKEKGDIPEGYSVSREKKERFSLILESASTNQTSMYLCASSSWGGGEKLFFGSGTQLSVL.

The J gene is TRBJ1-4, the V gene TRBV19; D is perhaps TRBD1 (5 bases). The CDR3 contains 15 residues. Trimming stripped 4 bases from V and 6 bases from J, with 15 bases between. From germline, CDR1 is LNHDA and CDR2 SQIVND (reference sequence). CDR3 nucleotide sequence: TGTGCCAGTAGTACCCCACAGGAGCCGTATGAAAAACTGTTTTTT. Encoded protein: CASSTPQEPYEKLFF.

The CDR3 here is CASSPGLAGEGEQFF. The CDR3 DNA sequence: TGTGCCAGCAGTCCAGGACTAGCGGGAGAAGGTGAGCAGTTCTTC. This chain joins TRBV28 and TRBJ2-1, with 13 bases identical to TRBD2. The germline gives CDR1 MDHEN, CDR2 SYDVKM. V trimming: 5 bases; J trimming: 9 bases; junction bases outside the gene matches: 7. This CDR3 has 15 amino acids.

The chain recombines TRBV18 with TRBJ2-7; D is possibly TRBD1 (5 bases). Germline V gene data show CDR1 as KGHSH and CDR2 as LQKENI. The CDR3 is 15 amino acids. V gave up 4 bases and J gave up 6 bases, with 19 bases separating them. For the CDR3, the DNA is TGTGCCAGCTCACGACAGCCAAACACCGACAGCGAGCAGTACTTC. Its translation is CASSRQPNTDSEQYF.

The rearrangement joins TRBV19 to TRBJ2-1; TRBD2 matches 11 bases. This CDR3 is 14 amino acids long. Trimming took 3 bases from V and 12 from J; bases not matched to a gene: 7. Germline assignment: CDR1 LNHDA and CDR2 SQIVND (reference sequence). CDR3 residues: CASSILAGGCGQFF. The CDR3 DNA sequence: TGTGCCAGTAGTATTCTAGCGGGAGGCTGTGGGCAGTTCTTC.

The chain has TRBV30 and TRBJ1-2; D call uncertain. CDR1 and CDR2 (germline): GTSNPN, SVGIG (reference sequence). V dropped 0 bases and J dropped 4 bases, with 9 bases sitting between them. The CDR3 runs to 13 residues. This chain's CDR3 is CAWSVEGSYGYTF. DNA for the CDR3: TGTGCCTGGAGTGTCGAGGGATCCTATGGCTACACCTTC. Supplemented by reference TRBV30 and TRBJ1-2, the full variable domain reads SQTIHQWPATLVQPVGSPLSLECTVEGTSNPNLYWYRQAAGRGLQLLFYSVGIGQISSEVPQNLSASRPQDRQFILSSKKLLLSDSGFYLCAWSVEGSYGYTFGSGTRLTVV.